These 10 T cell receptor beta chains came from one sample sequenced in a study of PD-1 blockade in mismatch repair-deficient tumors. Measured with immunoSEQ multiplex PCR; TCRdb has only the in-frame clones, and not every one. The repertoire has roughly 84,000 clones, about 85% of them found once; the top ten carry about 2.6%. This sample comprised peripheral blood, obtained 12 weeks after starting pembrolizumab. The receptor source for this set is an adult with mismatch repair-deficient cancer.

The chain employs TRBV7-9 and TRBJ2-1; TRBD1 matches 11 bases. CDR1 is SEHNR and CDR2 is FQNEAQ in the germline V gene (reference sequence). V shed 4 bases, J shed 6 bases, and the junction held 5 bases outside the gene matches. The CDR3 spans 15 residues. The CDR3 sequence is CASSWPGTGGNEQFF. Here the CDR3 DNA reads TGTGCCAGCAGCTGGCCCGGGACAGGGGGCAATGAGCAGTTCTTC. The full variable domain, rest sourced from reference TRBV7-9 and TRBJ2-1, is DTGVSQNPRHKITKRGQNVTFRCDPISEHNRLYWYRQTLGQGPEFLTYFQNEAQLEKSRLLSDRFSAERPKGSFSTLEIQRTEQGDSAMYLCASSWPGTGGNEQFFGPGTRLTVL.

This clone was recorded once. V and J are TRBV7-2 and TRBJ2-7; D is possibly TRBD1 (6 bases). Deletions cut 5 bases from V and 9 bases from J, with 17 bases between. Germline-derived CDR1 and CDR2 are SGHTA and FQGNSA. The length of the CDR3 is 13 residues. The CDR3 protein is CASSPRTAGGQYF. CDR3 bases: TGTGCCAGCAGCCCGAGGACAGCCGGCGGGCAGTACTTC.

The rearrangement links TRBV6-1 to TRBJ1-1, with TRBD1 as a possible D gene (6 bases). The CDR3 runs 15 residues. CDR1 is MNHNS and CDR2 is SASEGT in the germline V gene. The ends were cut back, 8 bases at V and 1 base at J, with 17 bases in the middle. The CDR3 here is CASSRGSDRNTEAFF. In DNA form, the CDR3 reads TGTGCCAGCTCCCGAGGATCGGACAGGAACACTGAAGCTTTCTTT.

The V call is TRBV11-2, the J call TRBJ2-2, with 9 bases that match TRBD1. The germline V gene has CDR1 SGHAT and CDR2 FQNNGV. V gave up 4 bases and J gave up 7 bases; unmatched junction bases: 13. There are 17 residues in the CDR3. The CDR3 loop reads CASSSPTDRGSGGELFF. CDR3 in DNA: TGTGCCAGCAGCTCCCCGACTGACAGGGGGAGCGGCGGGGAGCTGTTTTTT.

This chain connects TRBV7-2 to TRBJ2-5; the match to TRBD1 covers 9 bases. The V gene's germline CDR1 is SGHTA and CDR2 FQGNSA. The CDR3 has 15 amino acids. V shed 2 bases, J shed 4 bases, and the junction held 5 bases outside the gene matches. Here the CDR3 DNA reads TGTGCCAGCAGCTTAAAACAGGGGGCTTTAGAGACCCAGTACTTC. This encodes CASSLKQGALETQYF.

The CDR3 is CASRPGGGELFF. The CDR3 DNA follows: TGTGCCTCCCGACCGGGGGGCGGGGAGCTGTTTTTT. The chain has TRBV9 and TRBJ2-2, with 7 bases lining up with TRBD2. Trimming at V came to 10 bases and at J to 7 bases, leaving 7 bases not matched to a gene. The V gene's germline CDR1 is SGDLS and CDR2 YYNGEE. CDR3 length: 12 residues. The full variable domain, completed using reference TRBV9 and TRBJ2-2, is DSGVTQTPKHLITATGQRVTLRCSPRSGDLSVYWYQQSLDQGLQFLIQYYNGEERAKGNILERFSAQQFPDLHSELNLSSLELGDSALYFCASRPGGGELFFGEGSRLTVL.

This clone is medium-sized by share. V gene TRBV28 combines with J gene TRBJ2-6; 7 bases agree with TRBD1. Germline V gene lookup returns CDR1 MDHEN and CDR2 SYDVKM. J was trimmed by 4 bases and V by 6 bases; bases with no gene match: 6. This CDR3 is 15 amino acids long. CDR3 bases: TGTGCCAGCAGAAGACAGGGTTCCGGGGCCAACGTCCTGACTTTC. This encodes CASRRQGSGANVLTF.

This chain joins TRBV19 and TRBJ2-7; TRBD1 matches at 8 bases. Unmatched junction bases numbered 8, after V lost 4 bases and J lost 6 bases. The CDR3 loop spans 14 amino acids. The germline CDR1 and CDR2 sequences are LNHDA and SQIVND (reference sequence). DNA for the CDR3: TGTGCCAGTAGTACCAGGACAGGGCAGGGCGAGCAGTACTTC. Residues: CASSTRTGQGEQYF.

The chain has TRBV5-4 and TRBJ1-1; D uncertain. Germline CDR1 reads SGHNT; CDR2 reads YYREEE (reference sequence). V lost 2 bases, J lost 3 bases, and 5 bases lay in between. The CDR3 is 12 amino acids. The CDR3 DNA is TGTGCCAGCAGCTTTGGAGACACTGAAGCTTTCTTT. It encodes CASSFGDTEAFF.

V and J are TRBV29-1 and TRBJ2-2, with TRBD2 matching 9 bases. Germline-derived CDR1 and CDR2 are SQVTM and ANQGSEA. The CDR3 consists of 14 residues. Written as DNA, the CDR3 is TGCAGTGTATCCGGGACTAGCTTCACCGGGGAGCTGTTTTTT. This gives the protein CSVSGTSFTGELFF.